This TCR beta chain derives from a study of cytomegalovirus exposure and HLA in healthy donors. Study results and limitations: V- and J-gene trimming in TCR beta was tied to a missense DCLRE1C variant by an analysis performed later. It has been reported that TCR beta sequences accurately predicted the HLA-A and HLA-B alleles of most subjects. A later analysis found most CMV-associated TCR beta chains apparently HLA-restricted.

The V end lost 4 bases, the J end lost 3 bases, and 13 bases lay between the germline ends. In germline, CDR1 is SEHNR, CDR2 FQNEAQ (reference sequence). The CDR3 runs 14 residues. The PCR was carried out with 60 Vbeta primers and 13 Jbeta primers. Authors' processing steps: There were 80 million or so unique TCR beta chains by a later count, and approximately 11 million of them were shared. Produced via immunoSEQ multiplex PCR; TCRdb's table is partial and in-frame only. V, J and clone size reflect that table, while D and trimming were determined from the DNA. Of about 140,000 clones in the sample, 70% were seen once. A word on this clone: Antigen specificity is unknown. The sample holds other DNA sequences that translate to the same CDR3.

The rearrangement links TRBV7-9 to TRBJ2-7; D remains unclear. The source of this sequence is a woman in her 30s in good health and CMV-seronegative. The sequenced sample was PBMCs. The CDR3 loop reads CASSSDSYSYEQYF. CDR3 coding DNA: TGTGCCAGCAGCTCAGATTCATACAGCTACGAGCAGTACTTC.